The next 3 T cell receptor beta chains were all read from a single sample in a study of a mutant IDH1 vaccine in newly diagnosed glioma. These receptors' targets are unknown. Sequencing was performed with immunoSEQ multiplex PCR; in TCRdb, only in-frame clones are kept and a portion is missing. The sample yields roughly 61,000 clones, around 80% seen once. Time point of the sample: week 11, during vaccination. Topical imiquimod was applied with each vaccine dose, which held 300 ug of mutant IDH1 20-mer peptide. The source was PBMCs, collected from a glioma patient whose treatment included an IDH1 peptide vaccine. These TCRs come from a man aged 50 to 59 with glioma.

The chain couples TRBV18 to TRBJ1-5, with D perhaps TRBD1 (5 bases). The germline V gene encodes CDR1 KGHSH and CDR2 LQKENI. The ends were cut back, 3 bases at V and 3 bases at J, with 9 bases in the middle. This CDR3 is 14 amino acids long. The CDR3 reads CASSPGATNQPQHF. Here the CDR3 DNA reads TGTGCCAGCTCACCTGGGGCCACCAATCAGCCCCAGCATTTT. The variable domain in full, with the rest retrieved from reference TRBV18 and TRBJ1-5, is NAGVMQNPRHLVRRRGQEARLRCSPMKGHSHVYWYRQLPEEGLKFMVYLQKENIIDESGMPKERFSAEFPKEGPSILRIQQVVRGDSAAYFCASSPGATNQPQHFGDGTRLSIL.

This clone was seen a handful of times. The V gene is TRBV6-1, the J gene TRBJ1-5; D unresolved. This CDR3 region has 14 residues. Germline loops: CDR1 MNHNS, CDR2 SASEGT. V dropped 3 bases and J dropped 6 bases, with 12 bases sitting between them. The CDR3 loop is CASSERGAGQPQHF. In DNA form, the CDR3 reads TGTGCCAGCAGTGAGCGAGGAGCCGGTCAGCCCCAGCATTTT.

This sequence joins TRBV27 and TRBJ2-7, with D possibly being TRBD2 (5 bases). Germline CDR1 is MNHEY and CDR2 is SMNVEV (reference sequence). V lost 2 bases, J lost 7 bases, and 18 bases lay in between. The CDR3 has 15 amino acids. CDR3 sequence: CASSLVLQPRGEQYF. The CDR3 DNA sequence: TGTGCCAGCAGTTTAGTTCTACAGCCCCGCGGGGAGCAGTACTTC.